This TCR beta chain was observed in a study of cytomegalovirus exposure and HLA in healthy donors (TCRdb year 2017). Study-wide context: According to an earlier analysis of around 600 of the donors, 150 million to 200 million T cells yielded 90 million to 130 million unique TCR beta sequences and 276 Gb of sequence data. An early release covering 550 to 700 HLA-typed donors comprised about 300 gigabases of sequencing data and around 80 million unique TCR sequences. Among the roughly 400 genotyped donors, 75% to 90% belonged to the genetic ancestry cluster associated with self-reported Caucasian donors. The study was designed to test whether signatures of past pathogen exposure could be identified by cataloging public T cell receptors. Using immunosequencing, the study profiled T cell repertoires from about 610 subjects and related those repertoires to cytomegalovirus serostatus. In addition to the first cohort of 500 to 850 subjects, a separate validation cohort of 130 or so different subjects was used. To predict cytomegalovirus infection status, the study combined high-throughput TCR immunosequencing, statistical association of individual TCRs with disease status, and machine learning. A later analysis re-analyzed previously published TCR beta repertoires from roughly 630 donors and added high-resolution HLA genotyping to study TCR occurrence patterns. Rather than drawing on any new phenotypic data, the later analysis identified candidate immune exposures from TCR beta sequences and the way those sequences occurred across donors. In an earlier analysis of about 590 of the donors, high-throughput TCR beta sequencing was used to judge whether each TCR beta V gene segment behaved as functional or pseudogenic. Donor age, sex, ethnicity and CMV serostatus were compiled alongside the repertoire data. In a later genetic analysis, genome-wide SNP genotypes for about three fifths of the roughly 670 donors were used, and that subset was treated as a discovery cohort. All discovery cohort repertoires had been generated on a single sequencing platform. Both class I and class II loci were covered by HLA typing, at four-digit resolution. Typing coverage differed by locus: A, B, C, DRB1 and DQB1 were typed in about 620-630 donors, DQA1 in roughly 510, DPA1 in 600 to 610, and DPB1 in around 490. Because of strong linkage in the cohort, a handful of DR-DQ haplotypes were treated as single units for association and clustering. Across some 400 genotyped donors of the cohort, an average of approximately 200,000 unique TCR beta nucleotide sequences per donor were sequenced, and around 19% of those sequences were non-productive.

General study outcomes and caveats: A further reported finding was that TCR beta sequences accurately predicted the HLA-A and HLA-B alleles for most subjects in the first cohort. In an earlier analysis of about 600 of the donors, most TCR beta V segments appeared in productive rearrangements about 90% or about 30% of the time, broadly matching IMGT annotations. A later genetic analysis associated a missense DCLRE1C variant with V-gene and J-gene trimming of TCR beta chains, and an independent cohort replicated the association. Three of the identified cytomegalovirus-associated TCR beta chains were confirmed in vitro to be specific for cytomegalovirus antigens. The study listed 170 or so TCR beta chains as associated with cytomegalovirus. For the cohort, immune exposure information was limited to CMV serostatus. Only TCR beta chains were sequenced in this cohort, and the absence of alpha or paired-chain data limited detectable features. Some IMGT-functional V segments, including TRBV6-2 and TRBV6-3, could not be told apart with the 87-base-pair reads, so those segments were excluded. Most CMV-associated TCR beta chains appeared to be HLA-restricted in a later analysis, and the HLA associations seemed to be driven largely by CMV exposure. While some public TCRs were present in many individuals, most TCR sequences turned up only very rarely across donors. According to a later analysis, parvovirus B19, influenza, CMV and Epstein-Barr virus appeared linked to several top co-occurrence clusters. The authors suggested that the approach could potentially be extended to other disease states and immunological phenotypes. Linkage disequilibrium might explain the correlated functional status among segregating V segments, but an unknown experimental factor could not be ruled out. Because counts were too low, around 18 rarely observed V segments, including chromosome 9 orphons, were left out of the earlier analysis of approximately 580 of the donors. In a later genetic analysis, fewer N-insertions in productive TCRs were reported among donors in an Asian-associated ancestry cluster than the 666-donor mean. In a later analysis, the rate of TCR association differed among HLA loci, with DRB1 alleles having the most associated TCRs and HLA-C alleles having the fewest. In both the original and validation cohorts, the classifier was reported to diagnose cytomegalovirus status with high specificity and sensitivity. The sequencing pipeline was judged likely to have produced a cluster of highly shared sequence variants as a technical artifact. A later analysis found that HLA-associated TCR beta chains were more clonally expanded and had lower generation probabilities than equally common non-associated chains. Because HLA typing was missing for some donors at each locus, association tests included only the typed subset. Presence/absence analyses assumed roughly uniform sequencing depth across donors, an assumption that may not hold. Assigning TCR associations to individual alleles was difficult when HLA alleles, especially DR and DQ, strongly co-occurred. In a later analysis, around 17,000 TCR beta sequences were associated with specific HLA alleles at a false discovery rate of 0.05.

The cohort comprised fewer than 700 healthy bone marrow donors. All cohort members were sampled while nominally healthy, although unrecorded immune exposures were likely present. The donor tested CMV seropositive and was one of the 289 seropositive cohort members. Every donor gave a peripheral blood sample, and the peripheral blood mononuclear cells from that sample were used for TCR beta sequencing. Genomic DNA was extracted from the blood cell samples with the Qiagen DNeasy Blood Extraction Kit. This clone was seen once. This clone's antigen is unknown. Base qualities are not at hand, and no much larger clone is one base apart. V loses 4 bases, J loses 2 bases, and the germline ends lie 14 bases apart. CDR1 is given as PRHDT and CDR2 as FYEKMQ, both from the germline V gene (reference sequence). Inclusive of the bounding cysteine and phenylalanine, the CDR3 is 16 residues long. The kept DNA is CDR3 alone, 48 bases in frame from the first base.

The protocol used for the library was the immunoSEQ multiplex PCR assay. The multiplex PCR relied on a mix of 60 forward primers for TCR Vbeta segments and 13 reverse primers for TCR Jbeta segments. The CDR3 region of rearranged TCR beta genes was amplified from genomic DNA by a multiplex PCR assay. On the Illumina HiSeq System, the amplified TCR beta libraries were sequenced as 87-base-pair reads. In the original analysis: A later analysis counted around 72 million unique TCR beta chains across the 670 or so repertoires, and some 11 million of these chains were shared by at least two donors. Raw reads were error-corrected and collapsed into unique sequences by a nearest-neighbor algorithm in which closely related sequences were merged to remove PCR and sequencing errors. To assign V, D and J gene segments, CDR3 sequences were aligned to IMGT reference sequences. Each retained sequence needed at least a six-nucleotide match to both a V gene segment and a J gene segment. Rearrangements were called productive when the CDR3 lacked stop codons and stayed in frame with V and J; all others were non-productive. Following IMGT convention, CDR3 was defined as the stretch from the second conserved V-encoded cysteine to the conserved J-encoded phenylalanine. In an earlier analysis of around 570 of the donors, sequences lacking an unambiguous match to a single V gene segment were excluded. An earlier analysis of approximately 590 of the donors called V segments functional above 56.7% productive rearrangements and segregating when the between-donor standard deviation exceeded 5%. To diagnose cytomegalovirus status from the catalog of TCR beta chain sequences, a statistical classification framework was built. In a later analysis, TCR nucleotide sequences were compared against IMGT/GENE-DB human TR gene sequences so that V and J genes could be assigned. In a later analysis, CDR3 sequences and most-parsimonious VDJ recombination scenarios were assigned using the TCRdist pipeline. In a later analysis, each TCR beta chain was defined by its CDR3 amino acid sequence together with its V-gene family, and reads lacking a unique V-gene family were excluded. In a later analysis, around 600 highly shared, low-generation-probability nucleotide sequences were removed to address suspected cross-contamination and a sequencing artifact. For each public chain, a later analysis derived a clonal expansion index from normalized ranks of inferred template counts within each repertoire. In a later analysis, generation probabilities were computed with a VDJ recombination model fitted to out-of-frame rearrangements, and the resulting probabilities were checked against IGoR. In a later analysis, hypergeometric tests were used to score TCR-TCR, TCR-HLA and TCR-CMV co-occurrence, with a repertoire-size bias correction applied to TCR pairs. A later analysis estimated false discovery rates by permuting HLA or CMV assignments 20 times. A later analysis grouped co-occurring TCRs with DBSCAN, adding TCRdist sequence similarity when clustering within HLA-allele-positive subsets. Repertoires with fewer than 30,000 or more than 120,000 public chains were left out of co-occurrence clustering, as were five repertoires with anomalous nucleotide sharing. Imported from immuneACCESS, the table was reduced by TCRdb to in-frame sequences with V and J called. These copies leave out some clones; in studies compared against another copy, an unresolved V gene accounts for under half, and the cause of the remainder is not known. V and J calls and clone size are given by that table; D and trimming were obtained from the DNA. The sample contains about 120,000 clones, around three quarters of them found a single time. The ten largest account for 3.5% to 4.5% of the sample.

The chain employs TRBV13 and TRBJ2-2, with TRBD2 as a weak D call on 5 bases. The clonotype was recovered from a man aged 25 to 40 in good health and CMV-seropositive. Sequences were obtained from PBMCs. The DNA reads TGTGCCAGCAGCTCATCCCGGACTTCTAACACCGGGGAGCTGTTTTTT. This is translated as CASSSSRTSNTGELFF.